Shown below are 20 T cell receptor beta chains from a single sample sequenced in a study of T cells after yellow fever vaccination. TCRdb recomputed calls from the 5' RACE reads with MiXCR, one row per CDR3 protein. The sample has approximately 160,000 distinct CDR3 sequences, approximately 6.2% seen once. The specimen comprised CD4+ T cells sorted from PBMCs, sampled on the day of the first yellow fever vaccination. These receptor sequences come from a man younger than 35 who received the YFV17D yellow fever vaccine.

This clonotype was found many times. The gene calls are TRBV6-1 and TRBJ2-7; no reliable D call. The CDR3 is 11 residues long. Trimming cost V 6 bases and J 6 bases, with 9 bases left between them. Germline V gene data show CDR1 as MNHNS and CDR2 as SASEGT. Here the CDR3 DNA reads TGTGCCAGCAGCCCTCGGACCGAGCAGTACGTC. The encoded protein is CASSPRTEQYV.

The sample holds a few counts of this clonotype. The genes are TRBV18 and TRBJ1-2, with D unresolved. Germline assignment: CDR1 KGHSH and CDR2 LQKENI. The CDR3 sequence is 13 residues long. V lost 4 bases to trimming and J lost 8 bases, with 14 bases between them. The CDR3 nucleotides are TGTGCCAGCTCACGAGACCACAGTAGCGGCTACACCTTC. Amino acids: CASSRDHSSGYTF.

Only a few counts were recorded for this clonotype. The V call is TRBV27, the J call TRBJ2-7; D may be TRBD1 or TRBD2 (5 bases each). In germline, CDR1 is MNHEY, CDR2 SMNVEV (reference sequence). The V end lost 5 bases, the J end lost 2 bases, and 13 bases lay between the germline ends. CDR3 size: 14 residues. The CDR3 bases are TGTGCCAGCAGTCGTTCCGGGACCCCCTACGAGCAGTACGTC. As protein: CASSRSGTPYEQYV.

This clonotype was seen at least ten times. The chain uses TRBV7-2 and TRBJ1-5; D is undetermined. Per the germline V gene, CDR1 is SGHTA and CDR2 is FQGNSA. The V and J ends lost 3 bases and 12 bases respectively, with 12 bases between them. CDR3 size: 12 residues. The CDR3 region is CASSFTSANQHF. CDR3 bases: TGTGCCAGCAGCTTTACTTCTGCAAACCAGCATTTT.

This clonotype occurred a few times. The chain carries TRBV6-2 or TRBV6-3 and TRBJ1-1; D unresolved. V lost 7 bases, J lost 8 bases, and 17 bases lay in between. Germline CDR1 is MNHEY and CDR2 is SVGEGT. This CDR3 has 13 amino acids. In DNA, the CDR3 is TGTGCCAGCACCGAACCCGAGCCGGCCGAAGCTTTCTTT. Translating it yields CASTEPEPAEAFF.

This clonotype has at least ten counts. J is TRBJ2-2 and V is TRBV5-1; TRBD1 aligns across 9 bases. The CDR3 has 15 amino acids. Germline V gene sequence: CDR1 SGHRS, CDR2 YFSETQ. V lost 7 bases, J lost 2 bases, and 6 bases stayed unmatched. This chain's CDR3 is CASGPGQGNTGELFF. CDR3 nucleotide sequence: TGCGCCAGCGGACCGGGACAGGGAAACACCGGGGAGCTGTTTTTT.

This clonotype was seen just once. Since a much larger clone is just one base distant, this may be a read error. CDR3 sequence reads: CASNLAATYEQYF. The CDR3 DNA follows: TGTGCCAGCAACCTAGCGGCGACGTACGAGCAGTACTTC. This chain joins TRBV2 and TRBJ2-7; TRBD2 aligns across 7 bases. The CDR3 loop spans 13 amino acids. The V and J ends lost 7 bases and 4 bases, in that order; junction bases with no gene match: 7. Germline V CDR1 and CDR2: SNHLY, FYNNEI.

Only a few counts were recorded for this clonotype. The CDR3 loop reads CATSDWTGGGTQYF. CDR3 nucleotide sequence: TGTGCCACCAGTGATTGGACAGGCGGCGGGACCCAGTACTTC. This chain links TRBV24-1 with TRBJ2-5; 7 bases map to TRBD1. The germline CDR1 and CDR2 sequences are KGHDR and SFDVKD. The CDR3 is 14 residues long. Trimming cost V 2 bases and J 7 bases; bases outside gene matches: 6.

In the case of this clonotype: This sequence may be a read error, since a much larger clone differs from it by one base. The CDR3 bases are TGCAGTGCTAGCACGTTTATTTGCGATACGCAGTATTTT. Translated, it gives CSASTFICDTQYF. This chain uses TRBV20-1 with TRBJ2-3; unclear D gene. V lost 3 bases, J lost 6 bases, and 13 bases lay in between. This CDR3 is 13 amino acids long. CDR1 and CDR2 from the germline V gene are DFQATT and SNEGSKA (reference sequence).

As regards this clonotype: Since a much larger clone is just one base distant, this may be a read error. Written as DNA, the CDR3 is TGCGCCAGCAGCTACGGACGACCTAGGGATGATACGCAGTATTTT. Its protein is CASSYGRPRDDTQYF. The chain carries TRBV5-1 and TRBJ2-3, with D uncertain. This CDR3 is built from 15 residues. From germline, CDR1 is SGHRS and CDR2 YFSETQ. Trimming removed 3 bases at V and 6 bases at J, with 17 bases between.

The V gene is TRBV4-1, the J gene TRBJ1-1, with D perhaps TRBD1 (6 bases). CDR1 and CDR2 (germline): MGHRA, YSYEKL. V gave up 0 bases and J gave up 3 bases, with 14 bases separating them. The CDR3 covers 16 residues. DNA of the CDR3: TGCGCCAGCAGCCAAGATGGAGGGGGGGGGCACACTGAAGCTTTCTTT. Its translation: CASSQDGGGGHTEAFF.

This clonotype was recorded at least ten times. The genes are TRBV20-1 and TRBJ1-4; 7 bases match TRBD1. The V segment lost 6 bases and the J segment 7 bases; nucleotides outside the gene matches: 11. CDR3 length: 14 amino acids. CDR1 and CDR2 (germline): DFQATT, SNEGSKA (reference sequence). CDR3 bases: TGCAGTGCCCGAACAGGGGTGAATAGTGAAAAACTGTTTTTT. Translating it yields CSARTGVNSEKLFF.

In its sample, this clonotype was seen many times. This rearrangement joins TRBV5-1 to TRBJ2-7, with TRBD2 matching 10 bases. Unmatched junction bases numbered 8, after V lost 8 bases and J lost 0 bases. The CDR3 loop spans 15 amino acids. From germline, CDR1 is SGHRS and CDR2 YFSETQ. The chain's CDR3 is CASPTGTSDSYEQYV. The CDR3 DNA reads TGCGCCAGTCCGACCGGGACTAGCGACTCCTACGAGCAGTACGTC.

V and J are TRBV5-1 and TRBJ2-1, with D possibly matching TRBD2 (5 bases). Germline V gene data show CDR1 as SGHRS and CDR2 as YFSETQ. The germline V and J ends were trimmed by 7 bases and 10 bases, with 18 bases remaining between them. CDR3 length equals 13 residues. The CDR3 region has the DNA TGCGCCAGCGCGGTACCGGGATCAGACGAGCAGTTCTTC. Protein product: CASAVPGSDEQFF.

This clonotype appeared a few times. The V call is TRBV4-3, the J call TRBJ1-5; the D is unclear. V was trimmed by 0 bases and J by 5 bases, leaving 11 bases between them. Per the germline V gene, CDR1 is LGHNA and CDR2 is YSLEER. This CDR3 region has 15 residues. In nucleotides, the CDR3 is TGCGCCAGCAGCCAAGATGGAGGGTTTGATCAGCCCCAGCATTTT. Translation: CASSQDGGFDQPQHF.

The chain has TRBV7-7 and TRBJ2-7; D uncertain. Germline lookup yields CDR1 SSHAT and CDR2 FNYEAQ (reference sequence). This CDR3 has 11 amino acids. The V end lost 6 bases, the J end lost 6 bases, and 9 bases lay between the germline ends. DNA of the CDR3: TGTGCCAGCAGACCACCCGTCGAGCAGTACTTC. Translating it yields CASRPPVEQYF.

This clonotype appeared a few times. The V gene is TRBV12-3 or TRBV12-4, the J gene TRBJ2-7, with 11 nucleotides matching TRBD1. The length of the CDR3 is 15 residues. J lost 4 bases, V lost 4 bases, and 6 bases had no gene match. The chain's CDR3 is CASSYSDRGLYEQYF. CDR3 DNA sequence: TGTGCCAGCAGTTACTCGGACAGGGGGCTGTACGAGCAGTACTTC.

V gene TRBV4-3 combines with J gene TRBJ1-1; 9 nucleotides agree with TRBD1. Germline trimming cut 4 bases from V and 1 base from J; bases unmatched to any gene: 10. The germline gives CDR1 LGHNA, CDR2 YSLEER. This CDR3 spans 17 amino acids. The CDR3 protein is CASSLFLGQGSNTEAFF. The DNA of the CDR3 is TGCGCCAGCAGCCTTTTCCTGGGACAGGGTTCGAACACTGAAGCTTTCTTT.

CDR3 protein: CASSFTVGEKLFF. CDR3 coding DNA: TGCGCCAGCAGCTTTACTGTTGGGGAAAAACTGTTTTTT. The chain carries TRBV5-1 and TRBJ1-4; D ambiguous. The germline CDR1 and CDR2 sequences are SGHRS and YFSETQ. Trimming removed 2 bases from V and 8 bases from J, with 10 bases in between. The CDR3 is 13 residues long.

The gene calls are TRBV6-2 or TRBV6-3 and TRBJ1-1; possibly TRBD1 for D (5 bases). The CDR3 is made up of 16 amino acids. V was cut by 0 bases and J by 5 bases, with 16 bases left in between. The germline gives CDR1 MNHEY, CDR2 SVGEGT. For the CDR3, the DNA is TGTGCCAGCAGTTACTCACCGGGGGGGTCGAGGACTGAAGCTTTCTTT. Encoded protein: CASSYSPGGSRTEAFF.